This T cell receptor beta chain stems from a study of T cell repertoires in cytomegalovirus infection. The CDR3 is 15 residues long. V trimming: 1 base; J trimming: 7 bases; junction bases outside the gene matches: 6. Germline V lookup: CDR1 LGHNA, CDR2 YSLEER. TCRdb re-called the reads through MiXCR, storing one row per CDR3 protein. Of some 440,000 distinct CDR3 sequences in the sample, 31% were seen once. This clonotype turned up a few times. The V call is TRBV4-3, the J call TRBJ2-3, with 9 bases that match TRBD1. The sequenced sample was PBMCs. This clonotype originated in a human donor in good health (CMV status not recorded). Some clones in this sample may be carry-over from other donors' samples. CDR3 DNA sequence: TGCGCCAGCAGCCAAGGTAGACAGGGGGTGAATACGCAGTATTTT. This sequence encodes CASSQGRQGVNTQYF.